This T cell receptor beta chain was documented in a study of technical replicates of blood from a few donors. Clones were read by immunoSEQ multiplex PCR, and TCRdb kept only the in-frame ones, dropping some. This sample has approximately 69,000 clones, with roughly 88% found just once. This CDR3 contains 13 residues. Germline loops: CDR1 MNHEY, CDR2 SMNVEV (reference sequence). V gave up 6 bases and J gave up 0 bases, with 9 bases separating them. This clone was recorded a few times. The V and J genes are TRBV27 and TRBJ2-7; no reliable D call. Input material: PBMCs. This TCR came from a human donor in good health. Some clones in this sample may be carry-over from other donors' samples. This CDR3 reads CASSRGSSYEQYF. The CDR3 bases are TGTGCCAGCAGCCGAGGTAGCTCCTACGAGCAGTACTTC.